This T cell receptor beta chain comes out of a study of control samples from healthy donors and cancer patients. Sequenced by immunoSEQ multiplex PCR; TCRdb stores in-frame clones only, minus some. The profile shows 120,000 or so clones, 91% of them singletons. This clone was detected once. The receptor's source is a woman aged 18-30 years in good health. The sample taken for sequencing was blood.

The CDR3: CASNSLRQPRYEQYF. The CDR3 DNA reads TGTGCCAGCAATTCCCTTAGACAGCCCCGCTACGAGCAGTACTTC. V usage is TRBV28 and J usage is TRBJ2-7, with D maybe TRBD1 (5 bases). The CDR3 extends over 15 amino acids. The V and J ends lost 7 bases and 3 bases respectively, with 19 bases between them. Looked up from germline, CDR1 is MDHEN and CDR2 is SYDVKM.